This T cell receptor (beta chain) came from a study of OX40 agonist ivuxolimab in advanced cancers. CDR3 length: 15 amino acids. The germline gives CDR1 SGDLS, CDR2 YYNGEE. With 0 bases removed from V and 6 bases from J, the gap between germline ends came to 13 bases. Clones were read by immunoSEQ multiplex PCR, and TCRdb kept only the in-frame ones, dropping some. This table has roughly 24,000 clones, 79% appearing once. This chain connects TRBV9 to TRBJ1-5, with D hard to call. Sequences were derived from CD4+ or CD8+ T cells sorted from blood, sampled in a trial of the OX40 agonist ivuxolimab. The clonotype was recovered from an adult with an advanced solid tumor such as melanoma, head and neck, liver or kidney cancer. DNA of the CDR3: TGTGCCAGCAGCGTAGAGGATACGTCAGGTCAGCCCCAGCATTTT. Translating gives CASSVEDTSGQPQHF.